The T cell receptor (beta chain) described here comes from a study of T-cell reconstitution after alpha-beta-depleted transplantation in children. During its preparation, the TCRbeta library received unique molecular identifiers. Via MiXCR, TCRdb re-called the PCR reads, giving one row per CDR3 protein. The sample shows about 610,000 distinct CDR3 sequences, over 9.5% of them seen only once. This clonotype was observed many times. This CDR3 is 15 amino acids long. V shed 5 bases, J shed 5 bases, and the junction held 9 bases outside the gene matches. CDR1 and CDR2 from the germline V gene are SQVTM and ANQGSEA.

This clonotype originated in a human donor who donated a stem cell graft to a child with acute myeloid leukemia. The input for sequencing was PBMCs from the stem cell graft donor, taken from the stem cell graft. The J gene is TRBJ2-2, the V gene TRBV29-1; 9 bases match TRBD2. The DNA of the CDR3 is TGCAGCGTTCGATGGGGGACTAGCTTTACCGGGGAGCTGTTTTTT. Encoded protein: CSVRWGTSFTGELFF.